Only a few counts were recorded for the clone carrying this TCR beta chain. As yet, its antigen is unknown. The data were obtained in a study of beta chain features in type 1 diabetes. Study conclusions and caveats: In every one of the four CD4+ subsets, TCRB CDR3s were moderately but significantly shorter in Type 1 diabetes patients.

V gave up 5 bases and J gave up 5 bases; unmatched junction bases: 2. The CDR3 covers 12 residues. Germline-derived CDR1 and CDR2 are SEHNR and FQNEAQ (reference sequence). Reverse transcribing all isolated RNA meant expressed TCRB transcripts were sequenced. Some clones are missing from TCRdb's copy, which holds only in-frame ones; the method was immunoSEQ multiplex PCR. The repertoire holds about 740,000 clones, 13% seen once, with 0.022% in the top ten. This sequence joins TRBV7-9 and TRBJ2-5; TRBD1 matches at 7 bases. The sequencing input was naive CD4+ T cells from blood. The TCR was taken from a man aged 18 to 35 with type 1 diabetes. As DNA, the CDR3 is TGTGCCAGCAGCGTGACAGGGGAGACCCAGTACTTC. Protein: CASSVTGETQYF.